The 8 T cell receptor beta chains listed next were all sequenced from one sample in a study of blood T cell repertoires in COVID-19. Data came from immunoSEQ multiplex PCR; TCRdb stores just in-frame clones and leaves some out. This sample has roughly 100,000 clones, with 84% found just once. The sample comprised peripheral blood. Receptor source: a human donor in a cohort sampled during active COVID-19.

The genes are TRBV5-4 and TRBJ2-1; 9 nucleotides line up with TRBD2. With V trimmed by 4 bases and J by 6 bases, 8 bases remained unmatched. Germline CDR1 and CDR2: SGHNT and YYREEE (reference sequence). The CDR3 extends over 15 amino acids. The CDR3 loop reads CASSDRGSGGNEQFF. CDR3 in DNA: TGTGCCAGCAGCGATCGGGGTAGCGGGGGCAATGAGCAGTTCTTC. Supplemented by reference TRBV5-4 and TRBJ2-1, the full variable domain reads ETGVTQSPTHLIKTRGQQVTLRCSSQSGHNTVSWYQQALGQGPQFIFQYYREEENGRGNFPPRFSGLQFPNYSSELNVNALELDDSALYLCASSDRGSGGNEQFFGPGTRLTVL.

The V call is TRBV10-1, the J call TRBJ2-5; 13 bases agree with TRBD2. CDR1 and CDR2 (germline): WNHNN, SYGVQD (reference sequence). This CDR3 region has 19 residues. After removal of 11 bases from V and 1 base from J, the junction contained 19 bases not matched to a gene. The CDR3, as DNA: TGCGCCTTCCCACACCCAAAGGAGGGACTAGCGGGGCTCCAAGAGACCCAGTACTTC. Its protein product is CAFPHPKEGLAGLQETQYF.

In its sample, this clone was seen a few times. The V gene is TRBV27, the J gene TRBJ2-1; 13 nucleotides agree with TRBD2. The CDR3 has 15 amino acids. From germline, CDR1 is MNHEY and CDR2 SMNVEV (reference sequence). V lost 4 bases and J lost 6; bases outside the gene matches: 3. CDR3 in amino acids: CASSSLAGGGNEQFF. The CDR3 DNA is TGTGCCAGCAGTTCACTAGCGGGGGGGGGCAATGAGCAGTTCTTC.

The rearrangement links TRBV6-5 to TRBJ1-5; D uncertain. Germline values: CDR1 MNHEY, CDR2 SVGAGI. The length of the CDR3 is 13 residues. V lost 6 bases and J 10 bases, leaving 16 bases between the germline ends. CDR3 residues: CASRQIAISPQHF. In DNA form, the CDR3 reads TGTGCCAGCAGGCAGATAGCAATCAGCCCCCAGCATTTT.

This chain links TRBV11-3 with TRBJ2-1; D ambiguous. Germline V gene data show CDR1 as SGHNT and CDR2 as YENEEA. Trimming left V 0 bases short and J 4 bases short, with 19 bases between. The CDR3 totals 18 residues. CDR3 DNA: TGTGCCAGCAGCTTAGAAAACTACCGGGTATACCTTTACAATGAGCAGTTCTTC. Translation gives CASSLENYRVYLYNEQFF.

The chain's CDR3 is CASSPKHGTDTQYF. CDR3 sequence (DNA): TGTGCCAGCTCACCGAAACACGGCACAGATACGCAGTATTTT. The V call is TRBV18, the J call TRBJ2-3; D is ambiguous. The CDR3 is 14 amino acids. V lost 3 bases to trimming and J lost 1 base, with 8 bases between them. Germline-derived CDR1 and CDR2 are KGHSH and LQKENI.

The gene calls are TRBV3-1 (or the pseudogene TRBV3-2) and TRBJ1-1; 10 nucleotides agree with TRBD1. The V gene end was trimmed by 5 bases and the J gene end by 4 bases; junction bases not matched to a gene: 4. Germline lookup yields CDR1 LGHDT and CDR2 YNNKEL (reference sequence). This CDR3 is 14 amino acids long. The chain's CDR3 is CASSARDRGTEAFF. For the CDR3, the DNA is TGTGCCAGCAGCGCTCGGGACAGGGGCACTGAAGCTTTCTTT.

CDR3 sequence reads: CASSEGFGGYNEQFF. The CDR3 bases are TGTGCCAGCAGTGAAGGGTTTGGGGGGTACAATGAGCAGTTCTTC. V gene TRBV6-1 combines with J gene TRBJ2-1; a possible D gene is TRBD2 (6 bases). Germline-derived CDR1 and CDR2 are MNHNS and SASEGT. The CDR3 is made up of 15 amino acids. Trimming left V 1 base short and J 4 bases short, with 11 bases between.